These T cell receptor beta chains were read from a single sample in a study of cytomegalovirus exposure and HLA in healthy donors. Generated by immunoSEQ multiplex PCR, the TCRdb table keeps only in-frame clones and is missing some. Of about 160,000 clones listed, roughly 85% are singletons. Sequencing input: PBMCs. These receptors were taken from a male donor in good health and CMV-seropositive. Both conserved end residues are part of each CDR3. D genes are given only for firm matches. Where a row states a size, it is once, few, many or the class of an expanded clone; other rows omit it.

CDR3,DNA,D,size,V,length,J
CASSTGGRDEKLFF,TGCGCCAGCAGCACAGGGGGCAGGGATGAAAAACTGTTTTTT,TRBD1,-,TRBV5-1,14,TRBJ1-4
CAWRPRDRGFGYTF,TGTGCCTGGAGACCCCGGGACCGGGGGTTCGGCTACACCTTC,-,-,TRBV30,14,TRBJ1-2
CASSFSGGEKLFF,TGTGCCAGCAGCTTTTCAGGGGGCGAAAAACTGTTTTTT,TRBD1,-,TRBV11-2,13,TRBJ1-4
CASSTWRSDEQYF,TGTGCCAGTAGTACCTGGAGGAGCGACGAGCAGTACTTC,-,-,TRBV19,13,TRBJ2-7
CASSYRGGGNDSQYF,TGTGCCAGCAGTTACCGGGGGGGAGGGAATGACAGTCAGTACTTC,TRBD2,-,TRBV6-5,15,TRBJ2-4
CASSVTSGSRNEQFF,TGTGCCAGCAGCGTGACTAGCGGGAGTAGGAATGAGCAGTTCTTC,TRBD2,-,TRBV6-1,15,TRBJ2-1
CASSIVPVESNQPQHF,TGTGCCAGTAGTATAGTACCGGTTGAAAGCAATCAGCCCCAGCATTTT,-,-,TRBV19,16,TRBJ1-5
CASRPPGGGDIQYF,TGTGCCAGCAGGCCCCCAGGGGGTGGTGACATTCAGTACTTC,TRBD1,-,TRBV13,14,TRBJ2-4
CASMRGSRQETQYF,TGTGCCAGCATGAGAGGGAGTCGGCAAGAGACCCAGTACTTC,-,-,TRBV2,14,TRBJ2-5
CASSERSNQPQHF,TGTGCCAGCAGTGAACGGAGCAATCAGCCCCAGCATTTT,-,-,TRBV2,13,TRBJ1-5
CASSLDLLEEQFF,TGTGCCAGCAGCTTAGACCTTCTGGAGGAGCAGTTCTTC,-,-,TRBV7-2,13,TRBJ2-1
CATSRQGGTEAFF,TGTGCCACCTCCCGACAGGGGGGTACAGAAGCTTTCTTT,TRBD1,-,TRBV18,13,TRBJ1-1
CASSPAPAGGTEAFF,TGTGCCAGCAGCCCAGCACCCGCCGGAGGGACTGAAGCTTTCTTT,-,-,TRBV7-8,15,TRBJ1-1
CASSWGRSGRIPPYEQYF,TGTGCCAGCAGTTGGGGGCGTAGCGGGAGGATCCCGCCTTACGAGCAGTACTTC,TRBD2,-,TRBV28,18,TRBJ2-7
CASSPSGGRNTGELFF,TGTGCCAGCAGCCCCAGCGGGGGCCGGAACACCGGGGAGCTGTTTTTT,TRBD2,-,TRBV7-2,16,TRBJ2-2
CASSLVGTGRLGGNTIYF,TGTGCCAGCAGCTTAGTCGGGACAGGGCGGCTTGGTGGGAACACCATATATTTT,TRBD1,-,TRBV11-2,18,TRBJ1-3
CASSESWGRDFGNTIYF,TGCGCCAGCAGTGAGTCGTGGGGCAGGGACTTTGGAAACACCATATATTTT,-,-,TRBV10-2,17,TRBJ1-3
CASGPGTDYNEQFF,TGTGCTAGTGGTCCCGGGACAGACTACAATGAGCAGTTCTTC,TRBD1,-,TRBV12-5,14,TRBJ2-1
CASSLYSFWGTWLYEQYF,TGTGCCAGCAGCCTTTACTCCTTTTGGGGGACTTGGCTTTACGAGCAGTACTTC,-,-,TRBV14,18,TRBJ2-7
CASSLGRGNSPLHF,TGTGCCAGCAGCTTAGGTAGAGGGAATTCACCCCTCCACTTT,-,-,TRBV5-4,14,TRBJ1-6
CASNSGQGFYNSPLHF,TGTGCCAGCAATTCTGGACAGGGGTTTTATAATTCACCCCTCCACTTT,TRBD1,-,TRBV25-1,16,TRBJ1-6
CASSLTLSFVETEAFF,TGTGCCAGCAGCTTAACCCTATCTTTTGTCGAGACTGAAGCTTTCTTT,-,-,TRBV7-2,16,TRBJ1-1
CASSRRTGKGSYNSPLHF,TGTGCCAGTAGTAGGCGGACAGGGAAGGGCTCCTATAATTCACCCCTCCACTTT,TRBD1,few,TRBV19,18,TRBJ1-6
CASSRLAGGSPSTDTQYF,TGTGCCAGCAGCCGGCTAGCGGGAGGGTCCCCTAGCACAGATACGCAGTATTTT,TRBD2,-,TRBV5-6,18,TRBJ2-3
CASLFKRGGANTGELFF,TGTGCCAGCCTTTTCAAGCGGGGGGGAGCGAACACCGGGGAGCTGTTTTTT,TRBD2,-,TRBV11-2,17,TRBJ2-2
CASSKWGDNQPQHF,TGTGCCAGTAGTAAGTGGGGGGACAATCAGCCCCAGCATTTT,-,once,TRBV19,14,TRBJ1-5
CAWSSVAKNTGELFF,TGTGCCTGGAGCTCTGTGGCAAAAAACACCGGGGAGCTGTTTTTT,-,-,TRBV30,15,TRBJ2-2
CASSVEAAADGELFF,TGTGCCAGCAGCGTAGAGGCGGCGGCGGACGGGGAGCTGTTTTTT,-,-,TRBV9,15,TRBJ2-2
CASSWGQKNQPQHF,TGTGCCAGCAGCTGGGGACAGAAAAATCAGCCCCAGCATTTT,TRBD1,-,TRBV7-9,14,TRBJ1-5
CASSRIQGIDQPQHF,TGCGCCAGCAGCCGAATACAGGGCATCGATCAGCCCCAGCATTTT,-,once,TRBV4-1,15,TRBJ1-5
CASSRSTPNTGELFF,TGTGCCAGCAGTCGTTCGACACCGAACACCGGGGAGCTGTTTTTT,-,few,TRBV27,15,TRBJ2-2
CASSQESAGGQPQHF,TGCGCCAGCAGCCAAGAATCGGCAGGGGGCCAGCCCCAGCATTTT,TRBD1,-,TRBV4-3,15,TRBJ1-5
CASSLGQGLNSPLHF,TGTGCCAGCAGTTTAGGGCAGGGACTAAATTCACCCCTCCACTTT,-,-,TRBV27,15,TRBJ1-6
CASSFRTGTANYNEQFF,TGTGCCAGCAGCTTTCGCACCGGGACAGCGAATTACAATGAGCAGTTCTTC,TRBD1,-,TRBV11-2,17,TRBJ2-1
CASSLYPPAGGLVGETQYF,TGTGCCAGCAGTTTATACCCCCCCGCGGGAGGCCTGGTGGGAGAGACCCAGTACTTC,TRBD2,-,TRBV28,19,TRBJ2-5
CASSLGQALSGNTIYF,TGTGCCAGCAGCTTAGGCCAGGCCCTCTCTGGAAACACCATATATTTT,-,-,TRBV7-8,16,TRBJ1-3
CASSQARLGTGTEKLFF,TGCGCCAGCAGCCAAGCCAGACTTGGGACAGGGACTGAAAAACTGTTTTTT,TRBD1,few,TRBV4-1,17,TRBJ1-4